The clone carrying this TCR beta chain was detected many times. The antigen is not known. The data belong to a study of Graves' ophthalmopathy and Graves' hyperthyroidism. Broader study findings: Cross-validated, the 13-signature model showed 87.88%/81.08% sensitivity/specificity, and 80%/75% in the test set.

RNA transcripts were the template, and TCR beta CDR3 regions were amplified from them. RT-PCR with HTBI primers came first, then second-round multiplex PCR. TCRdb independently ran MiXCR on the multiplex PCR reads; one entry per CDR3 protein. The profile shows some 350,000 distinct CDR3 sequences, 17% of them singletons. Germline-derived CDR1 and CDR2 are SEHNR and FQNEAQ (reference sequence). Trimming left V 5 bases short and J 4 bases short, with 17 bases between. This CDR3 has 15 amino acids. V usage is TRBV7-9 and J usage is TRBJ2-5; the D is unclear. The TCR was taken from an adult woman with stable Graves' hyperthyroidism. Specimen: peripheral blood. The CDR3 sequence: CASSPPPRLRETQYF. CDR3 DNA sequence: TGTGCCAGCAGCCCCCCCCCTAGGTTGCGAGAGACCCAGTACTTC.